The 23 T cell receptor beta chains presented below share a single source sample, sequenced in a study of PD-L1 blockade in urothelial cancer. Some clones are missing from TCRdb's copy, which holds only in-frame ones; the method was immunoSEQ multiplex PCR. The data contain about 72,000 clones, about 86% of them singletons. Time point here: pretreatment peripheral blood. Material: PBMCs, obtained around atezolizumab (anti-PD-L1) treatment. All receptors derive from a man aged 55 to 69 with urothelial cancer.

The chain joins TRBV28 to TRBJ1-5; D is unclear. The CDR3 sequence is 13 residues long. Germline-derived CDR1 and CDR2 are MDHEN and SYDVKM. The ends were cut back, 7 bases at V and 5 bases at J, with 12 bases in the middle. The CDR3 region is CASISMFHQPQHF. The DNA for the CDR3 is TGTGCCAGCATCAGTATGTTTCATCAGCCCCAGCATTTT.

The chain recombines TRBV10-3 with TRBJ2-6; possibly TRBD1 for D (5 bases). The CDR3 runs 15 residues. Per germline, CDR1 ENHRY and CDR2 SYGVKD. V was trimmed by 5 bases and J by 2 bases, leaving 10 bases between them. The CDR3 reads CAISSGAAGANVLTF. The DNA for the CDR3 is TGTGCCATCAGTAGTGGGGCGGCTGGGGCCAACGTCCTGACTTTC.

The gene calls are TRBV5-1 and TRBJ2-3, with D possibly TRBD1 on 6 matching bases. V was cut by 2 bases and J by 4 bases, with 11 bases left in between. The CDR3 length is 14 residues. CDR1 is SGHRS, CDR2 YFSETQ, per germline. In nucleotides, the CDR3 is TGCGCCAGCAGCTTCAACAGGGCACCAGATACGCAGTATTTT. It translates to CASSFNRAPDTQYF.

The V gene is TRBV10-1, the J gene TRBJ2-1, with TRBD2 matching over 9 bases. V shed 0 bases, J shed 7 bases, and the junction held 7 bases outside the gene matches. The germline CDR1 and CDR2 sequences are WNHNN and SYGVQD (reference sequence). The CDR3 runs to 16 residues. CDR3 sequence (DNA): TGCGCCAGCAGTGAGTCAGGAGCGGGGGGTAGGAATGAGCAGTTCTTC. Encoded protein: CASSESGAGGRNEQFF.

This chain links TRBV15 with TRBJ2-5, with TRBD1 identical over 7 bases. Germline trimming cut 0 bases from V and 6 bases from J; bases unmatched to any gene: 10. CDR3 length equals 16 residues. Germline values: CDR1 LNHNV, CDR2 YYDKDF (reference sequence). The CDR3 bases are TGTGCCACCAGCAGAGAAACTTCTAGGGGGCGGCAGACCCAGTACTTC. It is translated as CATSRETSRGRQTQYF.

Details on this clone: A read error is possible here, since a much larger clone lies one base away. Other DNA sequences within the sample encode an identical CDR3. This CDR3 is CASSYQTGSSNQPQHF. In DNA, the CDR3 is TGTGCCAGCAGTTACCAGACAGGCAGTAGCAATCAGCCCCAGCATTTT. V is TRBV6-6 and J is TRBJ1-5; D is perhaps TRBD1 (6 bases). The V gene lost 2 bases and the J gene lost 0 bases, with 11 bases spanning the gap. The CDR3 has 16 amino acids. Germline values: CDR1 MNHNY, CDR2 SVGAGI (reference sequence).

The chain joins TRBV19 to TRBJ2-7, with D possibly matching TRBD1 (6 bases). V shed 4 bases and J shed 0 bases, with 13 bases lying between them. The germline V gene encodes CDR1 LNHDA and CDR2 SQIVND (reference sequence). CDR3 length: 15 amino acids. The DNA of the CDR3 is TGTGCCAGTAGTACAGGGGCCGTAAGCTCCTACGAGCAGTACTTC. This encodes CASSTGAVSSYEQYF.

This chain uses TRBV18 with TRBJ2-7; TRBD1 agrees at 10 bases. There are 13 residues in the CDR3. V lost 5 bases to trimming and J lost 6 bases; unmatched junction nucleotides: 4. Looked up from germline, CDR1 is KGHSH and CDR2 is LQKENI. The CDR3 is CASSDRGPGEQYF. Written as DNA, the CDR3 is TGTGCCAGCTCAGACAGGGGGCCGGGCGAGCAGTACTTC.

The chain uses TRBV27 and TRBJ2-7; 10 nucleotides align to TRBD2. Germline loops: CDR1 MNHEY, CDR2 SMNVEV (reference sequence). The junction had 5 bases not matched to a gene; V was cut back by 5 bases and J by 1 base. There are 15 residues in the CDR3. The CDR3 protein is CASSVLAGLSYEQYF. CDR3 in DNA: TGTGCCAGCAGTGTACTAGCGGGGTTATCCTACGAGCAGTACTTC.

The genes are TRBV7-8 and TRBJ2-5, with TRBD2 matching over 10 bases. V shed 1 base and J 4 bases; nucleotides not matched to a gene: 6. The CDR3 has 16 residues. CDR1 SGHVS and CDR2 FQNEAQ come from the germline V gene. CDR3 protein: CASSLGALAGVETQYF. The CDR3 coding sequence is TGTGCCAGCAGCTTAGGGGCCCTAGCGGGGGTAGAGACCCAGTACTTC. Full variable domain (remainder filled in from reference TRBV7-8 and TRBJ2-5): GAGVSQSPRYKVAKRGQDVALRCDPISGHVSLFWYQQALGQGPEFLTYFQNEAQLDKSGLPSDRFFAERPEGSVSTLKIQRTQQEDSAVYLCASSLGALAGVETQYFGPGTRLLVL.

This rearrangement joins TRBV27 to TRBJ1-4, with no clear D. Germline CDR1 is MNHEY and CDR2 is SMNVEV (reference sequence). This CDR3 has 15 residues. V was trimmed by 6 bases and J by 7 bases, leaving 18 bases between them. DNA for the CDR3: TGTGCCAGCAGCCGATCCGGGAGGGATACTGAAAAACTGTTTTTT. Translation gives CASSRSGRDTEKLFF.

This clone came up once. The gene calls are TRBV27 and TRBJ2-7; 10 nucleotides agree with TRBD2. With V trimmed by 5 bases and J by 1 base, 8 bases remained unmatched. This CDR3 has 16 residues. Germline loops: CDR1 MNHEY, CDR2 SMNVEV (reference sequence). CDR3 sequence reads: CASSLRLAGGSYEQYF. CDR3 DNA: TGTGCCAGCAGTCTTCGACTAGCGGGTGGGTCCTACGAGCAGTACTTC.

The chain employs TRBV27 and TRBJ1-6, with D tentatively TRBD1 (6 bases). The germline V and J ends were trimmed by 6 bases and 6 bases, with 15 bases remaining between them. This CDR3 has 15 amino acids. Per the germline V gene, CDR1 is MNHEY and CDR2 is SMNVEV (reference sequence). CDR3 nucleotide sequence: TGTGCCAGCAGCACGGGACAAAGAAGTAATTCACCCCTCCACTTT. Protein: CASSTGQRSNSPLHF.

This sequence joins TRBV2 and TRBJ2-1; 11 nucleotides align to TRBD2. The CDR3 consists of 14 residues. With V trimmed by 7 bases and J by 4 bases, 3 bases remained unmatched. Per the germline V gene, CDR1 is SNHLY and CDR2 is FYNNEI. The CDR3 nucleotides are TGTGCCAGCATCACTAGCGGGAGTTACAATGAGCAGTTCTTC. Translated: CASITSGSYNEQFF. The complete variable domain, with remaining parts taken from reference TRBV2 and TRBJ2-1, reads EPEVTQTPSHQVTQMGQEVILRCVPISNHLYFYWYRQILGQKVEFLVSFYNNEISEKSEIFDDQFSVERPDGSNFTLKIRSTKLEDSAMYFCASITSGSYNEQFFGPGTRLTVL.

The chain combines TRBV11-2 with TRBJ1-3; possibly TRBD1 for D (6 bases). V was pared by 6 bases and J by 0 bases, with 12 bases between. Per germline, CDR1 SGHAT and CDR2 FQNNGV. The CDR3 loop spans 15 amino acids. The CDR3 sequence: CASRRGQNSGNTIYF. The CDR3 region has the DNA TGTGCCAGCAGACGGGGACAAAACTCTGGAAACACCATATATTTT.

The rearrangement uses TRBV7-2 and TRBJ1-2; D call uncertain. Trimming removed 5 bases from V and 4 bases from J, with 23 bases in between. This CDR3 is built from 17 residues. In germline, CDR1 is SGHTA, CDR2 FQGNSA. The CDR3, as DNA: TGTGCCAGCAGCCCGCGGCCACCACCTCAGACCCCCTATGGCTACACCTTC. This encodes CASSPRPPPQTPYGYTF.

In its sample, this clone was seen a few times. The V gene is TRBV19, the J gene TRBJ1-1, with TRBD1 as a possible D gene (6 bases). The CDR3 totals 15 residues. V was pared by 7 bases and J by 1 base, with 16 bases between. Germline V CDR1 and CDR2: LNHDA, SQIVND (reference sequence). The CDR3 here is CASTRGGATNTEAFF. The CDR3 coding sequence is TGTGCCAGTACCCGCGGGGGCGCGACGAACACTGAAGCTTTCTTT.

This rearrangement joins TRBV5-1 to TRBJ1-4; weak D call: TRBD1 (5 bases). The length of the CDR3 is 14 residues. Germline V CDR1 and CDR2: SGHRS, YFSETQ. V was shortened by 7 bases and J by 0 bases, with 10 bases between the two germline ends. CDR3 nucleotide sequence: TGCGCCAGCCGAGACAGACCAACTAATGAAAAACTGTTTTTT. Translated, it gives CASRDRPTNEKLFF.

The J gene is TRBJ2-3, the V gene TRBV11-2; unclear D gene. The V and J ends lost 1 base and 0 bases respectively, with 8 bases between them. The CDR3 length is 15 residues. Germline CDR1 is SGHAT and CDR2 is FQNNGV. Here the CDR3 DNA reads TGTGCCAGCAGCTTAGGCTTTACTAGCACAGATACGCAGTATTTT. It yields the protein CASSLGFTSTDTQYF.

The CDR3 is CASSQGIEQYF. The CDR3 nucleotides are TGCGCCAGCAGCCAAGGTATCGAGCAGTACTTC. The chain is built from TRBV4-1 and TRBJ2-7; D not certain. V lost 1 base to trimming and J lost 6 bases, with 4 bases between them. In germline, CDR1 is MGHRA, CDR2 YSYEKL. The CDR3 consists of 11 residues.

The chain combines TRBV5-8 with TRBJ2-1; D is unclear. The ends were cut back, 2 bases at V and 2 bases at J, with 11 bases in the middle. This CDR3 has 15 residues. The germline CDR1 and CDR2 sequences are SGHTS and YDEGEE. CDR3 nucleotides: TGTGCCAGCAGCTTTTGGAGAGATACCTACAATGAGCAGTTCTTC. Protein product: CASSFWRDTYNEQFF.

As to this clone: Other DNA sequences in this sample translate to the same CDR3. The chain couples TRBV5-1 to TRBJ2-3, with 13 bases fitting TRBD2. Germline trimming cut 3 bases from V and 3 bases from J; bases unmatched to any gene: 4. This CDR3 region has 16 residues. Germline CDR1 SGHRS, CDR2 YFSETQ. For the CDR3, the DNA is TGCGCCAGCAGCTCCACTAGCGGGGGGGGGACAGATACGCAGTATTTT. Translation: CASSSTSGGGTDTQYF.

V and J are TRBV10-2 and TRBJ2-1, with no clear D. The CDR3 consists of 17 residues. Germline lookup yields CDR1 WSHSY and CDR2 SAAADI. Between the trimmed V and J ends, which lost 4 bases and 0 bases, there was a span of 16 bases. The CDR3 reads CASSATTEPGSYNEQFF. The CDR3 DNA follows: TGCGCCAGCAGTGCGACGACTGAACCTGGCTCCTACAATGAGCAGTTCTTC.